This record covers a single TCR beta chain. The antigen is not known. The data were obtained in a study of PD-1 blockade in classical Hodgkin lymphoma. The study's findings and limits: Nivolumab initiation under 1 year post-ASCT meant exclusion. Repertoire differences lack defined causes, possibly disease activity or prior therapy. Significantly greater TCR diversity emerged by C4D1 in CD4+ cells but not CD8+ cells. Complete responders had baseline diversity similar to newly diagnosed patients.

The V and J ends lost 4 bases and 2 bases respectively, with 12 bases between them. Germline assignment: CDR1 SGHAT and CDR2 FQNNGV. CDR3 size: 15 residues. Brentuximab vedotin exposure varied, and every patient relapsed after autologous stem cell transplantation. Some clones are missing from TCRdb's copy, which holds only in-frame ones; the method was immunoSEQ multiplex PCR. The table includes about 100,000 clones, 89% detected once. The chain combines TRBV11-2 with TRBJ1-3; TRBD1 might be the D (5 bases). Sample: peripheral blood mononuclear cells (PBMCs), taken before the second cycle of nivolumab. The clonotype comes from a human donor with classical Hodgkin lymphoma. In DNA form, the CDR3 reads TGTGCCAGCAGCTCAGGCAGGGTTCCTGGAAACACCATATATTTT. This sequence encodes CASSSGRVPGNTIYF.